A selection of T cell receptor beta chains follows, all from one sample in a study of blood T cells in healthy people across ages. TCRdb fed the 5' RACE reads into MiXCR, producing one record per CDR3 protein. The table has fewer than 650,000 distinct CDR3 sequences, about 25% seen once; the top ten hold over 3.5%. These data also featured in a second study, about T cells of mothers and their children.

Material for sequencing was blood. Receptor source: a boy aged 2 to 10 in good health. CDR3s include the opening cysteine and the closing phenylalanine or tryptophan. D genes are given only for firm matches. Clone size, where shown, is once, few, many, or a class for clones that have expanded.

TRBJ2-7 | . | . | TRBV18 | CASSPPGRSSYEQYF | TGTGCCAGCTCCCCACCGGGACGCAGCTCCTACGAGCAGTACTTC
TRBJ2-2 | . | few | TRBV3-1 | CASSQVETGELFF | TGTGCCAGCAGCCAAGTAGAGACCGGGGAGCTGTTTTTT
TRBJ1-4 | . | . | TRBV3-1 | CASSQGLLATNEKLFF | TGTGCTAGCAGCCAAGGCCTACTTGCAACTAATGAAAAACTGTTTTTT
TRBJ1-2 | . | . | TRBV15 | CATSRDLNYGYTF | TGTGCCACCAGCAGAGATCTTAACTATGGCTACACCTTC
TRBJ1-1 | . | . | TRBV18 | CASSAGTGREAFF | TGTGCCAGCTCAGCAGGGACCGGTAGAGAAGCTTTCTTT
TRBJ2-2 | . | . | TRBV20-1 | CSANLEGDTGELFF | TGCAGTGCTAATTTAGAAGGTGACACCGGGGAGCTGTTTTTT
TRBJ2-7 | TRBD1 | many | TRBV4-3 | CASSQAGTGSYEQYF | TGCGCCAGCAGCCAAGCCGGGACAGGATCCTACGAGCAGTACTTC
TRBJ2-3 | . | . | TRBV6-6 | CASSILGTSTDTQYF | TGTGCCAGCAGTATCCTGGGGACGAGCACAGATACACAGTATTTT
TRBJ1-2 | TRBD1 | . | TRBV20-1 | CSAWVQGASGGYTF | TGCAGTGCTTGGGTCCAGGGGGCGTCTGGGGGCTACACCTTC
TRBJ2-5 | . | . | TRBV29-1 | CSVEASRGIQETQYF | TGCAGCGTTGAGGCCTCGCGGGGAATCCAAGAGACCCAGTACTTC
TRBJ2-1 | TRBD2 | . | TRBV29-1 | CSVVTSRWDEQFF | TGCAGCGTTGTGACTAGCCGTTGGGATGAGCAGTTCTTC
TRBJ2-7 | . | . | TRBV24-1 | CATSDLRQPYEQYF | TGTGCCACCAGTGATTTGAGACAGCCCTACGAGCAGTACTTC
TRBJ2-7 | TRBD2 | many | TRBV5-1 | CASSLSGASYEQYF | TGCGCCAGCAGTCTTAGCGGGGCCTCCTACGAGCAGTACTTC
TRBJ2-6 | . | . | TRBV7-9 | CASRLTKGPPGGANVLTF | TGTGCCAGCAGACTGACTAAGGGGCCGCCGGGAGGGGCCAACGTCCTGACTTTC
TRBJ1-2 | . | many | TRBV29-1 | CSVAYGGSLYGYTF | TGCAGCGTTGCTTACGGGGGTTCCCTCTATGGCTACACCTTC
TRBJ2-5 | TRBD1 | . | TRBV18 | CASSTSGQGETQYF | TGTGCCAGCTCAACCTCGGGACAGGGAGAGACCCAGTACTTC
TRBJ1-2 | . | few | TRBV11-2 | CASSLEPGYYGYTF | TGTGCCAGCAGCTTAGAGCCAGGGTACTATGGCTACACCTTC
TRBJ2-5 | . | few | TRBV15 | CATHQGGTRETQYF | TGTGCCACCCACCAAGGAGGGACTCGGGAGACCCAGTACTTC
TRBJ2-1 | TRBD2 | few | TRBV7-2 | CASSQPLSGVRGSYNEQFF | TGTGCCAGCAGCCAACCCCTAAGCGGGGTAAGGGGCTCCTACAATGAGCAGTTCTTC
TRBJ2-1 | TRBD2 | . | TRBV6-5 | CASSSPSGLAVSSYNEQFF | TGTGCCAGCAGTTCCCCCTCGGGACTAGCGGTGAGCTCCTACAATGAGCAGTTCTTC
TRBJ1-4 | . | . | TRBV7-9 | CASRRGQATNEKLFF | TGTGCCAGCCGGAGGGGCCAGGCAACTAATGAAAAACTGTTTTTT
TRBJ2-7 | . | few | TRBV7-6 | CASSRSQAASSYEQYF | TGTGCCAGCAGTCGCTCTCAGGCCGCTAGCTCCTACGAGCAGTACTTC
TRBJ2-7 | TRBD2 | few | TRBV20-1 | CSATRLAGALYEQYF | TGCAGTGCTACTAGACTAGCGGGGGCCCTCTACGAGCAGTACTTC
TRBJ2-2 | TRBD2 | . | TRBV27 | CASSSSGIGYTGELFF | TGTGCCAGCAGTTCCAGCGGGATCGGATACACCGGGGAGCTGTTTTTT
TRBJ2-7 | . | few | TRBV4-1 | CASIRGPVYEQYF | TGCGCCAGTATCAGGGGCCCCGTTTACGAGCAGTACTTC
TRBJ2-2 | . | few | TRBV5-1 | CASSFAGDSTGELFF | TGCGCCAGCAGCTTCGCGGGGGACAGCACCGGGGAGCTGTTTTTT
TRBJ2-7 | TRBD2 | few | TRBV20-1 | CSARGLAGVVYEQYF | TGCAGTGCTAGAGGGCTAGCGGGGGTTGTATACGAGCAGTACTTC
TRBJ2-5 | . | . | TRBV12-3/TRBV12-4 | CASRLKETQYF | TGTGCCAGCAGACTTAAAGAGACCCAGTACTTC
TRBJ2-5 | . | . | TRBV9 | CASSGRHEEETQYF | TGTGCCAGCAGCGGCCGACACGAAGAAGAGACCCAGTACTTC
TRBJ1-2 | TRBD1 | . | TRBV10-3 | CAISDSLGLGGESYGYTF | TGTGCCATCAGTGACTCCCTGGGCCTAGGGGGCGAATCATATGGCTACACCTTC
TRBJ2-5 | TRBD1 | few | TRBV20-1 | CSAKGAAQETQYF | TGCAGTGCTAAGGGGGCGGCCCAAGAGACCCAGTACTTC
TRBJ1-2 | TRBD1 | . | TRBV3-1 | CASSPTGQRSYGYTF | TGTGCCAGCAGCCCCACGGGACAGAGAAGCTATGGCTACACCTTC
TRBJ2-5 | . | few | TRBV9 | CASSVEGETQYF | TGTGCCAGCAGCGTAGAGGGAGAGACCCAGTACTTC
TRBJ1-2 | TRBD1 | . | TRBV6-5 | CASSYSDRGGGYTF | TGTGCCAGCAGTTACTCAGACAGGGGGGGCGGCTACACCTTC
TRBJ2-3 | . | . | TRBV4-1 | CASSQDWGAINTQYF | TGCGCCAGCAGCCAAGATTGGGGGGCCATAAATACGCAGTATTTT
TRBJ2-6 | TRBD1 | . | TRBV5-5 | CASSSAGTGGGVLTF | TGTGCCAGCAGCTCAGCCGGGACAGGGGGCGGCGTCCTGACTTTC
TRBJ2-3 | TRBD2 | . | TRBV20-1 | CSAIPGLAGQRGTDTQYF | TGCAGTGCGATTCCGGGACTAGCGGGGCAACGGGGCACAGATACGCAGTATTTT
TRBJ1-6 | . | few | TRBV2 | CASSVDRSSPLHF | TGTGCCAGCAGTGTTGACAGAAGTTCACCCCTCCACTTT
TRBJ2-3 | TRBD2 | . | TRBV12-3/TRBV12-4 | CASIEFPYLAGEVDTQYF | TGTGCCAGCATCGAGTTCCCATATTTAGCGGGAGAAGTAGATACGCAGTATTTT
TRBJ2-2 | TRBD1 | many | TRBV7-2 | CASSGWDRNTGELFF | TGTGCCAGCAGCGGGTGGGACAGGAACACCGGGGAGCTGTTTTTT
TRBJ2-7 | TRBD2 | . | TRBV10-3 | CAISESGSPSYEQYF | TGTGCCATCAGTGAGAGCGGGAGCCCCAGCTACGAGCAGTACTTC